This T cell receptor (beta chain) was identified during a study of T cell repertoires in cytomegalovirus infection. Whole-study results and caveats: There were HLA-C-restricted CMV-specific TCR beta clonotypes dominating the ex vivo response.

The CDR3 is 16 residues long. Germline CDR1 reads ENHRY; CDR2 reads SYGVKD. Trimming removed 2 bases from V and 6 bases from J; junction bases left unmatched: 7. TCRdb reprocessed the reads via MiXCR and lists one record per CDR3 protein. The sample holds about 470,000 distinct CDR3 sequences, 40% to 50% seen once. Remarks on this clonotype: The antigen is unknown.

The TCR originated in a human donor in good health (CMV status not recorded). Some clones in this sample may be carry-over from other donors' samples. The V call is TRBV10-3, the J call TRBJ2-1; 10 positions agree with TRBD1. This specimen was cultured PBMCs, taken from culture after CMV antigen stimulation. The CDR3 nucleotides are TGTGCCATCAGTGAGGGGACGACAGGGGGCCCCAATGAGCAGTTCTTC. Translating gives CAISEGTTGGPNEQFF.